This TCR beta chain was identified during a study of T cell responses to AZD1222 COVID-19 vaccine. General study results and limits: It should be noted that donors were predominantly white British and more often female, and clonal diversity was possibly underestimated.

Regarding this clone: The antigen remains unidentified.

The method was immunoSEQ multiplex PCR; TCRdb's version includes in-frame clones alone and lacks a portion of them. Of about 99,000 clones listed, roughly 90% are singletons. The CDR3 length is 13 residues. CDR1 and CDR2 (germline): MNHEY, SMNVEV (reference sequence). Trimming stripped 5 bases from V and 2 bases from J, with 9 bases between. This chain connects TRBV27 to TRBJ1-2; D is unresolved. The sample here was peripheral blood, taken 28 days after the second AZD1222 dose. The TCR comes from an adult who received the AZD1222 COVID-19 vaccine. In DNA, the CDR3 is TGTGCCAGCAGTCCAAATCAGAACTATGGCTACACCTTC. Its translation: CASSPNQNYGYTF.